A single TCR beta chain is shown here with its context. The antigen remains undetermined. The data stem from a study of Ad26.COV2.S vaccination and SARS-CoV-2 variants. TCRdb's copy holds only in-frame clones and misses some; the assay was immunoSEQ multiplex PCR. The repertoire consists of 150,000 to 200,000 clones, with 87% occurring once and the leading ten covering 5% to 7%. Study-wide results and caveats: Post-vaccination spike-specific CD8+ and CD4+ T cell responses reportedly had substantial breadth. Vaccinated and placebo-treated recipients had similar non-spike TCR breadth. The TCR-based breadth and depth measures might underestimate overall T cell responses. Placebo recipients trailed vaccine recipients in spike-specific TCR breadth.

V trimming: 3 bases; J trimming: 11 bases; junction bases outside the gene matches: 11. This CDR3 spans 13 amino acids. The germline V gene encodes CDR1 DFQATT and CDR2 SNEGSKA (reference sequence). The sequence derives from a human donor who had recovered from COVID-19. This sequence joins TRBV20-1 and TRBJ1-1; 8 bases align to TRBD1. The sample was peripheral blood, taken after recovery from COVID-19. The CDR3 region is CSASSDRDLGAFF. CDR3 sequence (DNA): TGCAGTGCTAGTTCGGACAGGGACCTGGGGGCTTTCTTT.